The sequence of this T cell receptor beta chain was determined in a study of OX40 agonist ivuxolimab in advanced cancers. Findings and limits, study-wide: Fewer expanded clones were found on average in CD4+ than in CD8+ T cells. Blood T cells, both CD4+ and CD8+, expanded clonally by week 6 at 0.1 to 3.0 mg/kg.

This table comes from immunoSEQ multiplex PCR, and its TCRdb copy is limited to in-frame clones, with some not included. The sample contains 75,000 to 100,000 clones, 80% to 90% of which appear only once. As regards this clone: The antigen remains undetermined.

Researchers took blood at baseline, on cycle 4 day 1, and on cycle 7 day 1. The CDR3 is 11 residues long. V lost 9 bases to trimming and J lost 12 bases, with 15 bases between them. CDR1 is LNHDA and CDR2 is SQIVND in the germline V gene (reference sequence). The chain combines TRBV19 with TRBJ1-5, with no clear D. This specimen was CD4+ or CD8+ T cells sorted from blood, taken in a trial of the OX40 agonist ivuxolimab. The receptor's source is an adult with an advanced solid tumor such as melanoma, head and neck, liver or kidney cancer. CDR3 region: CASFRSVLQHF. DNA for the CDR3: TGTGCCAGCTTTAGATCGGTGCTCCAGCATTTT.